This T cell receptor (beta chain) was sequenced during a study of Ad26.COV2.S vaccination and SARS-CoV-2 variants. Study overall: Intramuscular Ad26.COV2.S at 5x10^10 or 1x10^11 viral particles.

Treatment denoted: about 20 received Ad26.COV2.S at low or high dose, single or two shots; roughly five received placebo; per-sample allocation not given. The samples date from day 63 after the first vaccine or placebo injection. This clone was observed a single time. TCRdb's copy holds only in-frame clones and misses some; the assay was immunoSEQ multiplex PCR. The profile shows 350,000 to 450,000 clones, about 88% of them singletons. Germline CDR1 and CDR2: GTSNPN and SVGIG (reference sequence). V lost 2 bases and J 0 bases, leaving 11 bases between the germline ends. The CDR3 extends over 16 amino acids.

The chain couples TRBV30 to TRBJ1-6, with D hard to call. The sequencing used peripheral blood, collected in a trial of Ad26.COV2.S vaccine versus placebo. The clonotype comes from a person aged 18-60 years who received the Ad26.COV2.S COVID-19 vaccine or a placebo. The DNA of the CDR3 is TGTGCCTGGAGTAAGGGCCCGAGCTCCTATAATTCACCCCTCCACTTT. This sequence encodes CAWSKGPSSYNSPLHF.